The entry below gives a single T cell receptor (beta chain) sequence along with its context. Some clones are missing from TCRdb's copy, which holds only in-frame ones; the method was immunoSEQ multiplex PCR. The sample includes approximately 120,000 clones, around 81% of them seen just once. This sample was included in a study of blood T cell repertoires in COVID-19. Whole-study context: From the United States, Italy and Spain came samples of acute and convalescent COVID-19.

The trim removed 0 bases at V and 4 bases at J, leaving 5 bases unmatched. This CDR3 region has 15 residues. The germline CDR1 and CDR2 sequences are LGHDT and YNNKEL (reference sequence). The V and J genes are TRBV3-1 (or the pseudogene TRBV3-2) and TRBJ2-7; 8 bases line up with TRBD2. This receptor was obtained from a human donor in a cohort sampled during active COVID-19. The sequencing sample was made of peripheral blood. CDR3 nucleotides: TGTGCCAGCAGCCAAGAGGGCGGGGGGTTGTACGAGCAGTACTTC. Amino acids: CASSQEGGGLYEQYF.